Presented here are 14 T cell receptor beta chains from one specimen sequenced in a study of blood T cells in healthy people across ages. PCR was performed a second time for about 7 to 12 cycles using a sample-barcoded 5' primer and a J-beta primer mix. Each CDR3 protein gets one entry after TCRdb re-called the 5' RACE reads with MiXCR. The sample has 630,000 or so distinct CDR3 sequences, roughly 30% seen once; the top ten hold 15% to 18%. What was sequenced was blood. The origin of the receptors is an elderly woman in good health.

The chain employs TRBV30 and TRBJ1-5; D ambiguous. Deletions cut 3 bases from V and 2 bases from J, with 8 bases between. There are 13 residues in the CDR3. From germline, CDR1 is GTSNPN and CDR2 SVGIG (reference sequence). In DNA form, the CDR3 reads TGTGCCTGGAGGCAAGGAGGCAATCAGCCCCAGCATTTT. It codes for CAWRQGGNQPQHF.

This clonotype was counted many times. The gene calls are TRBV7-9 and TRBJ2-7; 7 bases are shared with TRBD1. Germline CDR1 and CDR2: SEHNR and FQNEAQ (reference sequence). The CDR3 contains 16 residues. With V trimmed by 4 bases and J by 1 base, 10 bases remained unmatched. CDR3 in amino acids: CASSSPTRGQSYEQYF. In DNA, the CDR3 is TGTGCCAGCAGCTCTCCTACCAGGGGACAGTCCTACGAGCAGTACTTC.

This clonotype was seen a few times. The chain has TRBV20-1 and TRBJ1-2; a possible D gene is TRBD1 (6 bases). This CDR3 comprises 17 residues. Germline V gene lookup returns CDR1 DFQATT and CDR2 SNEGSKA (reference sequence). The V gene lost 6 bases and the J gene lost 0 bases, with 23 bases spanning the gap. The DNA of the CDR3 is TGCAGTGCCAGAAATTTATTGCCACAGGGCTCTAACTATGGCTACACCTTC. Translation gives CSARNLLPQGSNYGYTF.

This clonotype has ten or more counts. The V call is TRBV20-1, the J call TRBJ2-5, with D perhaps TRBD1 (6 bases). The CDR3 runs to 13 residues. V was shortened by 6 bases and J by 2 bases, with 13 bases between the two germline ends. The germline gives CDR1 DFQATT, CDR2 SNEGSKA (reference sequence). The CDR3 DNA reads as TGCAGTGCCGGACAGCTGAAGCAAGAGACCCAGTACTTC. Translation: CSAGQLKQETQYF.

This clonotype was found a few times. The chain links TRBV30 to TRBJ1-2; maybe TRBD1 (6 bases). Germline loops: CDR1 GTSNPN, CDR2 SVGIG (reference sequence). CDR3 length equals 12 residues. The V end was cut by 4 bases, the J end by 8 bases, with 14 bases between. DNA for the CDR3: TGTGCCTGGATACAGGGACCTGGGGGCTACACCTTC. Protein sequence: CAWIQGPGGYTF.

Only a few counts were recorded for this clonotype. A single base separates this from a much larger clone, so it may be a read error. The V gene is TRBV5-1, the J gene TRBJ2-5; possible D gene TRBD1, 7 bases. Trimming removed 4 bases at V and 11 bases at J, with 27 bases between. CDR3 length: 16 amino acids. CDR1 is SGHRS and CDR2 is YFSETQ in the germline V gene. CDR3 sequence reads: CASSLEGAPPRDEQYF. The CDR3 coding sequence is TGCGCCAGCAGCCTGGAGGGGGCGCCCCCAAGGGATGAGCAGTACTTC. Looking up the rest from reference TRBV5-1 and TRBJ2-5 gives the full variable domain: KAGVTQTPRYLIKTRGQQVTLSCSPISGHRSVSWYQQTPGQGLQFLFEYFSETQRNKGNFPGRFSGRQFSNSRSEMNVSTLELGDSALYLCASSLEGAPPRDEQYFGPGTRLLVL.

As concerns this clonotype: A junction boundary mismatches the germline segment, possibly from a read error. The chain joins TRBV5-1 to TRBJ2-2, with 7 bases fitting TRBD1. The germline CDR1 and CDR2 sequences are SGHRS and YFSETQ. The CDR3 consists of 16 residues. As DNA, the CDR3 is TGCACCAGCAGCCCGAGGGACAGCTCGAACACTGGGGAGCTGTTTTTT. Translating gives CTSSPRDSSNTGELFF.

In its sample, this clonotype was seen many times. The genes are TRBV7-2 and TRBJ1-1, with a tentative D call TRBD1 (5 bases). The germline V and J ends were trimmed by 1 base and 3 bases, with 12 bases remaining between them. CDR3 length equals 15 residues. Germline V gene lookup returns CDR1 SGHTA and CDR2 FQGNSA. This chain's CDR3 is CASSLVSRDDTEAFF. The CDR3 bases are TGTGCCAGCAGCTTAGTTTCCAGGGATGACACTGAAGCTTTCTTT.

This clonotype was found many times. V usage is TRBV20-1 and J usage is TRBJ2-3; a possible D gene is TRBD1 (5 bases). Germline V gene sequence: CDR1 DFQATT, CDR2 SNEGSKA (reference sequence). The V end was cut by 0 bases, the J end by 2 bases, with 12 bases between. The CDR3 covers 15 residues. The CDR3 sequence: CSAREARVFTDTQYF. In nucleotides, the CDR3 is TGCAGTGCTAGAGAGGCCAGGGTATTCACAGATACGCAGTATTTT.

In this sample, this clonotype turned up many times. This sequence joins TRBV20-1 and TRBJ2-5; 8 nucleotides line up with TRBD2. The CDR3 has 13 amino acids. V lost 2 bases to trimming and J lost 5 bases; unmatched junction nucleotides: 4. Germline CDR1 and CDR2: DFQATT and SNEGSKA (reference sequence). The DNA for the CDR3 is TGCAGTGCTAGACTAGCGGGCGACGAGACCCAGTACTTC. It codes for CSARLAGDETQYF.

This clonotype has more than one count but fewer than ten. A much larger clonotype is one base distant, so this may be a read error. The chain employs TRBV24-1 and TRBJ2-5, with a weak D call TRBD1 (6 bases). This CDR3 is 16 amino acids long. CDR1 is KGHDR and CDR2 is SFDVKD in the germline V gene. The CDR3 DNA sequence: TGTGCCACCAGTGACCGATCCACAGGGCCGGAAGAGACCCGGTACTTC. Translation gives CATSDRSTGPEETRYF.

This clonotype was seen more than once but under ten times. The V and J genes are TRBV15 and TRBJ1-1; D gene unclear. CDR1 LNHNV and CDR2 YYDKDF come from the germline V gene (reference sequence). V was pared by 0 bases and J by 0 bases, with 14 bases between. This CDR3 spans 17 amino acids. This CDR3 reads CATSRDLAGAMNTEAFF. CDR3 in DNA: TGTGCCACCAGCAGAGATCTAGCAGGAGCCATGAACACTGAAGCTTTCTTT.

This sequence joins TRBV5-6 and TRBJ1-1; no reliable D call. V lost 0 bases to trimming and J lost 11 bases, with 14 bases between them. The CDR3 has 13 residues. Germline CDR1 is SGHDT and CDR2 is YYEEEE. CDR3 residues: CASSLGHLLGAFF. The CDR3 region has the DNA TGTGCCAGCAGCTTGGGTCACCTCCTTGGGGCTTTCTTT. The complete variable domain, with remaining parts taken from reference TRBV5-6 and TRBJ1-1, reads DAGVTQSPTHLIKTRGQQVTLRCSPKSGHDTVSWYQQALGQGPQFIFQYYEEEERQRGNFPDRFSGHQFPNYSSELNVNALLLGDSALYLCASSLGHLLGAFFGQGTRLTVV.

There are a few counts of this clonotype. The chain carries TRBV5-1 and TRBJ2-7, with TRBD1 matching over 7 bases. With V trimmed by 5 bases and J by 1 base, 6 bases remained unmatched. Per germline, CDR1 SGHRS and CDR2 YFSETQ. The CDR3 runs 14 residues. The CDR3 sequence is CASSCSGQSYEQYF. The CDR3 DNA follows: TGCGCCAGCAGTTGTTCGGGACAGTCCTACGAGCAGTACTTC. Supplemented by reference TRBV5-1 and TRBJ2-7, the full variable domain reads KAGVTQTPRYLIKTRGQQVTLSCSPISGHRSVSWYQQTPGQGLQFLFEYFSETQRNKGNFPGRFSGRQFSNSRSEMNVSTLELGDSALYLCASSCSGQSYEQYFGPGTRLTVT.